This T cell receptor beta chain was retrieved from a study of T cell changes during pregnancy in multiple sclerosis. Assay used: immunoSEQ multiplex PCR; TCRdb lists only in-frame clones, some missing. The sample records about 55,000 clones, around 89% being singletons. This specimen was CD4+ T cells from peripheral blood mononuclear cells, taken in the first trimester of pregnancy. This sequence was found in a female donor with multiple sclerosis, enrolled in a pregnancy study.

CDR3 protein: CASSSGLAGGNEQFF. CDR3 sequence (DNA): TGTGCCAGTAGTTCCGGACTAGCGGGAGGAAATGAGCAGTTCTTC. V and J are TRBV19 and TRBJ2-1; 14 positions match TRBD2. Germline CDR1 LNHDA, CDR2 SQIVND (reference sequence). Trimming removed 5 bases from V and 7 bases from J; junction bases left unmatched: 4. The CDR3 totals 15 residues.